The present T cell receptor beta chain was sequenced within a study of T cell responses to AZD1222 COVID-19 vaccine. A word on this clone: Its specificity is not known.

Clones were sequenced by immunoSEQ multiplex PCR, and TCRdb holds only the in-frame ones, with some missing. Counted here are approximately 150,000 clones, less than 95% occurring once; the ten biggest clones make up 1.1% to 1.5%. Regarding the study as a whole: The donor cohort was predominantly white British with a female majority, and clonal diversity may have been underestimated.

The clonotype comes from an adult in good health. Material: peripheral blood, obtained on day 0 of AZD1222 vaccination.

Here the CDR3 DNA reads TGCGCCAGCAGCTGGGGCTTGGATTACTCCTACAATGAGCAGTTCTTC. This codes for CASSWGLDYSYNEQFF. The gene calls are TRBV5-1 and TRBJ2-1; weak D call: TRBD1 (5 bases). Germline values: CDR1 SGHRS, CDR2 YFSETQ. There are 16 residues in the CDR3. The ends were cut back, 3 bases at V and 0 bases at J, with 13 bases in the middle.